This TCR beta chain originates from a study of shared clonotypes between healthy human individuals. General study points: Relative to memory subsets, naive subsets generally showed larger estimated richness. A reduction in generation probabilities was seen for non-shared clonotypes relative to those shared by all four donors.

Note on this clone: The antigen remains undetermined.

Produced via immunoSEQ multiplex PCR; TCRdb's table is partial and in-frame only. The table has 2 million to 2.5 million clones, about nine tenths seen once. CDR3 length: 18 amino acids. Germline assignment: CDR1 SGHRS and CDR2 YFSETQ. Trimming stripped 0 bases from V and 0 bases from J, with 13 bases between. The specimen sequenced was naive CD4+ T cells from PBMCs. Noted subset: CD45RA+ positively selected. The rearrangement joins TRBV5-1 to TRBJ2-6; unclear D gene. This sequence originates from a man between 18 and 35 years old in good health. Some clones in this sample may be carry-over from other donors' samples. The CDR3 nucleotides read TGCGCCAGCAGCTTGGCTGGCATCTTGGACTCTGGGGCCAACGTCCTGACTTTC. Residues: CASSLAGILDSGANVLTF.